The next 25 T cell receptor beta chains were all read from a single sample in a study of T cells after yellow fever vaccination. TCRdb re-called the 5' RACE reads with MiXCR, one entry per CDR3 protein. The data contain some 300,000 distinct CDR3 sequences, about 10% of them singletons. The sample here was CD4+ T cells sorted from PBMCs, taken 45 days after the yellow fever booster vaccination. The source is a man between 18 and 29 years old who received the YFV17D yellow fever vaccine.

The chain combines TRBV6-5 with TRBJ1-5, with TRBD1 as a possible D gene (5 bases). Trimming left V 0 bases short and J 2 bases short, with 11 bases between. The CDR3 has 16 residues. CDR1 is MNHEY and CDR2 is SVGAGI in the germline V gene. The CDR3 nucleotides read TGTGCCAGCAGTTACTCGAAGGGGAAGGGCAATCAGCCCCAGCATTTT. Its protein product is CASSYSKGKGNQPQHF.

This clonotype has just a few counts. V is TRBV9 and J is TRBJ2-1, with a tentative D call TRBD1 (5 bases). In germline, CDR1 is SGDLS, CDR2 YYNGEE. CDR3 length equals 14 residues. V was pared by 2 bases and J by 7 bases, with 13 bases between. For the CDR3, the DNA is TGTGCCAGCAGCGTGACAGTTGGAATAAATGAGCAGTTCTTC. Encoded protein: CASSVTVGINEQFF.

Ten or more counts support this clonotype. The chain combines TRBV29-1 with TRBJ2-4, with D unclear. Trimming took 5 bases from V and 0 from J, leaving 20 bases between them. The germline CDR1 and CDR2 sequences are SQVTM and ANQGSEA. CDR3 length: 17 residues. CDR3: CSVLKGGGTLAKNIQYF. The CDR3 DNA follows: TGCAGCGTTCTAAAGGGTGGCGGTACCCTAGCCAAAAACATTCAGTACTTC.

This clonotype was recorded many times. DNA of the CDR3: TGCAGTGCTAGAGAGGGGGTAGAGACCCAGTACTTC. Protein product: CSAREGVETQYF. J is TRBJ2-5 and V is TRBV20-1; the D call may be TRBD1 or TRBD2 (5 bases each). Trimming took 0 bases from V and 4 from J, leaving 6 bases between them. The CDR3 contains 12 residues. Looked up from germline, CDR1 is DFQATT and CDR2 is SNEGSKA (reference sequence).

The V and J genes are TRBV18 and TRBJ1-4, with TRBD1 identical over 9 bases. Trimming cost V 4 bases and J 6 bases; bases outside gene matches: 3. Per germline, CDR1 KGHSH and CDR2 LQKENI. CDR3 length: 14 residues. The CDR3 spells CASSRRDRDEKLFF. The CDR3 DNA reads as TGTGCCAGCTCACGCCGGGACAGGGATGAAAAACTGTTTTTT.

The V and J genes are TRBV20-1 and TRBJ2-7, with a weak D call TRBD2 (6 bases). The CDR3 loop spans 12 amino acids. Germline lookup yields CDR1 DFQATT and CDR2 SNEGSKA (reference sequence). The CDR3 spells CSGTDFTYEQYF. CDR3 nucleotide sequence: TGCAGCGGGACTGATTTCACATACGAGCAGTACTTC.

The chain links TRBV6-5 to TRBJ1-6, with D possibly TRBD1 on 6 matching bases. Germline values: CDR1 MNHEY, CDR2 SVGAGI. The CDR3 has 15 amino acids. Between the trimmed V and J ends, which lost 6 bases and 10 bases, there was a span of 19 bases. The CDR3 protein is CASSLRGVVGSPLHF. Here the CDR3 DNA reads TGTGCCAGCAGCCTAAGGGGGGTTGTTGGGTCACCCCTCCACTTT.

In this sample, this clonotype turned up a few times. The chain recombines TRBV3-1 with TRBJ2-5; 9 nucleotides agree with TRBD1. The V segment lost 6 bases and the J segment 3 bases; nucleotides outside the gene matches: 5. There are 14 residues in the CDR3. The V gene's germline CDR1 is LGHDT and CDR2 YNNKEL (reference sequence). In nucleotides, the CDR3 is TGTGCCAGCAGGCCGGGACAGGGTAAAGAGACCCAGTACTTC. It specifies CASRPGQGKETQYF.

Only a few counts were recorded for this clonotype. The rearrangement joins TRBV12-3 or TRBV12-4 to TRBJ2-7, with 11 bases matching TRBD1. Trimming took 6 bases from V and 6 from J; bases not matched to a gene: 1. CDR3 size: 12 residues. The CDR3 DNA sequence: TGTGCCAGCAGGGGACAGGGGGGCGAGCAGTACTTC. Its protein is CASRGQGGEQYF.

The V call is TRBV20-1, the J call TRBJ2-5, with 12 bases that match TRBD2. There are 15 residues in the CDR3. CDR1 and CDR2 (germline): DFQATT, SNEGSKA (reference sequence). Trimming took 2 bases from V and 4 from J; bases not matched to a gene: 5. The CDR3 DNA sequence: TGCAGTGCTAGACTAGCGGGGGGGCCTCGAGAGACCCAGTACTTC. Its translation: CSARLAGGPRETQYF.

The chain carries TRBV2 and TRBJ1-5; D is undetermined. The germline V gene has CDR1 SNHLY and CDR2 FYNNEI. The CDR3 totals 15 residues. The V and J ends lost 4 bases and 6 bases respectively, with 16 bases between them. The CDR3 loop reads CASSVEKGQAQPQHF. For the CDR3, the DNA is TGTGCCAGCAGTGTGGAGAAGGGTCAGGCTCAGCCCCAGCATTTT. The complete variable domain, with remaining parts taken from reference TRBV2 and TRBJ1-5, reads EPEVTQTPSHQVTQMGQEVILRCVPISNHLYFYWYRQILGQKVEFLVSFYNNEISEKSEIFDDQFSVERPDGSNFTLKIRSTKLEDSAMYFCASSVEKGQAQPQHFGDGTRLSIL.

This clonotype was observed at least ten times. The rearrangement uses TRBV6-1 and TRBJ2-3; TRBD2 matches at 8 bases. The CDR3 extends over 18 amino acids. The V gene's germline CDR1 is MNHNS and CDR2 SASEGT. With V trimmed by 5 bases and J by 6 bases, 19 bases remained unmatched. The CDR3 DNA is TGTGCCAGCAGTTTCCGGTCGGGCGGGGGGCCTCCCGTCGATACGCAGTATTTT. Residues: CASSFRSGGGPPVDTQYF.

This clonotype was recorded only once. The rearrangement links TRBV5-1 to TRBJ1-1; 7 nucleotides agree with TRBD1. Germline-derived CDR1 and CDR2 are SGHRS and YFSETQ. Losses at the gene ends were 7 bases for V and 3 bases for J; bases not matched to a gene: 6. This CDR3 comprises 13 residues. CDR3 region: CASHRGQDTEAFF. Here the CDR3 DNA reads TGCGCCAGCCACCGAGGACAGGACACTGAAGCTTTCTTT.

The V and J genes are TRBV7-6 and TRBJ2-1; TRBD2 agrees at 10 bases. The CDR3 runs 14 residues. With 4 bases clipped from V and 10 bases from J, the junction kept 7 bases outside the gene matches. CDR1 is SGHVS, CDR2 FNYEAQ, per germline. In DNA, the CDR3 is TGTGCCAGCAGCTATTTCACTAGCGGGGACGAGCAGTTCTTC. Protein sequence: CASSYFTSGDEQFF. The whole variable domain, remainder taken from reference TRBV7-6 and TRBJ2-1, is GAGVSQSPRYKVTKRGQDVALRCDPISGHVSLYWYRQALGQGPEFLTYFNYEAQQDKSGLPNDRFSAERPEGSISTLTIQRTEQRDSAMYRCASSYFTSGDEQFFGPGTRLTVL.

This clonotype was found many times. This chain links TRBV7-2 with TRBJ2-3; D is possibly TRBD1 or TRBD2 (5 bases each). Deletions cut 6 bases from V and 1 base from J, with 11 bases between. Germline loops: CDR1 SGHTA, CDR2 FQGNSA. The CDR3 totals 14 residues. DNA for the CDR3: TGTGCCAGCAGAAGGGACCGCCGCACAGATACGCAGTATTTT. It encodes CASRRDRRTDTQYF.

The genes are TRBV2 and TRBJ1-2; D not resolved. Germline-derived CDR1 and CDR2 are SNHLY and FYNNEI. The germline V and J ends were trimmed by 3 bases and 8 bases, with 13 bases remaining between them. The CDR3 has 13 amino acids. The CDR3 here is CASSEALDGGYTF. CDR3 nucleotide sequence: TGTGCCAGCAGTGAGGCTCTAGACGGCGGCTACACCTTC.

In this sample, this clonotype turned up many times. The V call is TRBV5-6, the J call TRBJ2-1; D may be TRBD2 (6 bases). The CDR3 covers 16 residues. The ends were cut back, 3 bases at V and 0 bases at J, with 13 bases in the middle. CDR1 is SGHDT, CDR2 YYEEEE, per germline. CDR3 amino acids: CASSYVAVSSYNEQFF. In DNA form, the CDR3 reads TGTGCCAGCAGCTACGTAGCGGTTAGCTCCTACAATGAGCAGTTCTTC. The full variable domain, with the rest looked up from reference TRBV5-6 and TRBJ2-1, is DAGVTQSPTHLIKTRGQQVTLRCSPKSGHDTVSWYQQALGQGPQFIFQYYEEEERQRGNFPDRFSGHQFPNYSSELNVNALLLGDSALYLCASSYVAVSSYNEQFFGPGTRLTVL.

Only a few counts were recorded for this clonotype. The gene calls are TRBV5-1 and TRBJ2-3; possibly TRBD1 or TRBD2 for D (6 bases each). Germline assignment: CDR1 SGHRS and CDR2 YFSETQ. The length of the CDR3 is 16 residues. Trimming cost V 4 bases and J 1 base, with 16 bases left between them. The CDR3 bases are TGCGCCAGCAGCCCCTCGGGGGCGCGTCGCACAGATACGCAGTATTTT. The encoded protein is CASSPSGARRTDTQYF. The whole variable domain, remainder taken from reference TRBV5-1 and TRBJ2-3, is KAGVTQTPRYLIKTRGQQVTLSCSPISGHRSVSWYQQTPGQGLQFLFEYFSETQRNKGNFPGRFSGRQFSNSRSEMNVSTLELGDSALYLCASSPSGARRTDTQYFGPGTRLTVL.

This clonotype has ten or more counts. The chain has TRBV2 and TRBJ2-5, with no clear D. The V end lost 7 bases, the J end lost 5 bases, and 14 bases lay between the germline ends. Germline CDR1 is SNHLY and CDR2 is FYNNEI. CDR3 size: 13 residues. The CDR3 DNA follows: TGTGCCAGCACTTTTGGGCGGTCGGAGACCCAGTACTTC. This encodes CASTFGRSETQYF.

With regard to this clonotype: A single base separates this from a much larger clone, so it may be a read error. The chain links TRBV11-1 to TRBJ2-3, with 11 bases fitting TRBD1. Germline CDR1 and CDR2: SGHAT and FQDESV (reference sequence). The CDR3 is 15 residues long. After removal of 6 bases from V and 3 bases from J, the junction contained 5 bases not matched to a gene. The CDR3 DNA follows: TGTGCCAGCAGACCGGGACAGGGGGAAACAGATACGCAGTATTTT. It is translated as CASRPGQGETDTQYF.

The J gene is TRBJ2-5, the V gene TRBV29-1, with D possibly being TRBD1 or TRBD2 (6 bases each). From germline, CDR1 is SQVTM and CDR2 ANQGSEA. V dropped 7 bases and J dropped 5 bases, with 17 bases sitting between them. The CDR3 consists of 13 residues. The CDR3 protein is CSAGGGLQETQYF. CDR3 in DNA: TGCAGCGCCGGAGGGGGGCTGCAGGAGACCCAGTACTTC.

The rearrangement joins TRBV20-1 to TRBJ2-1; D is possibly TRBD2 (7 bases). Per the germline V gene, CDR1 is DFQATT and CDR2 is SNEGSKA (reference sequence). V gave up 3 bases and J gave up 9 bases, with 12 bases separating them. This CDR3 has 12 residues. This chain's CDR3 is CSASRGGSEQFF. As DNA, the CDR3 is TGCAGTGCTAGTAGGGGGGGGAGTGAGCAGTTCTTC.

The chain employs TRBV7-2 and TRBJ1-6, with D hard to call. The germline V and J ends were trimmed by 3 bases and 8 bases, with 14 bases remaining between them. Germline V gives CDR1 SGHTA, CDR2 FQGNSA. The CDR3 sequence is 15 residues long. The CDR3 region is CASSLGWASDSPLHF. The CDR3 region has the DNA TGTGCCAGCAGCTTGGGTTGGGCATCGGATTCACCCCTCCACTTT.

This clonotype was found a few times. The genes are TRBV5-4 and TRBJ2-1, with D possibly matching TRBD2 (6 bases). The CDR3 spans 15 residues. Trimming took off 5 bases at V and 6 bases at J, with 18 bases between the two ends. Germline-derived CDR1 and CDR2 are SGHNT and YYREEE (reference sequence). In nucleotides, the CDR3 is TGTGCCAGCAGACTGCTCGCGGGGCCCATCAATGAGCAGTTCTTC. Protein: CASRLLAGPINEQFF.

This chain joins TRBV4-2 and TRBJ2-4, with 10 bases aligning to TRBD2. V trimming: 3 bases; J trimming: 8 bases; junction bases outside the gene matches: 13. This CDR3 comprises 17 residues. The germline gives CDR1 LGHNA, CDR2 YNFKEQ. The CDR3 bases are TGTGCCAGCAGCCAGGCAACCTTGGGGACTAGCGAGGACATTCAGTACTTC. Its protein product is CASSQATLGTSEDIQYF.